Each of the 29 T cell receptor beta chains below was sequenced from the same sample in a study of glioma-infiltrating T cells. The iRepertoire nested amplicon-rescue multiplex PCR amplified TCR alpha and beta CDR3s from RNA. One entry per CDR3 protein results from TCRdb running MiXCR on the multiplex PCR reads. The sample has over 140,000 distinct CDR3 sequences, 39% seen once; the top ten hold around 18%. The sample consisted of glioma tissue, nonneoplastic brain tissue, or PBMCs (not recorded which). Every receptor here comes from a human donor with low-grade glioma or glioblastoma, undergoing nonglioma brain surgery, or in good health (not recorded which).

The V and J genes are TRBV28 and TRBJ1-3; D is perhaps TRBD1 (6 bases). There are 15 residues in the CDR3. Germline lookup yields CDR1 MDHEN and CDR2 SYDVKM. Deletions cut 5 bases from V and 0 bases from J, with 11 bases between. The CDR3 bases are TGTGCCAGCAGTGATCAGGGGTTCTCTGGAAACACCATATATTTT. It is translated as CASSDQGFSGNTIYF. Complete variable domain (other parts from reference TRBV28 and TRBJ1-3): DVKVTQSSRYLVKRTGEKVFLECVQDMDHENMFWYRQDPGLGLRLIYFSYDVKMKEKGDIPEGYSVSREKKERFSLILESASTNQTSMYLCASSDQGFSGNTIYFGEGSWLTVV.

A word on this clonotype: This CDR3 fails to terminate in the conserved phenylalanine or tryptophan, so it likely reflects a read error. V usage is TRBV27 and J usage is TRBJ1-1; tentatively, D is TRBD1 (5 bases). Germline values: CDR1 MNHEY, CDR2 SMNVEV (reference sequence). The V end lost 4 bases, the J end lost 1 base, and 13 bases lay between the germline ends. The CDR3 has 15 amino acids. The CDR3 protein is CASSSLRQTNTEAFL. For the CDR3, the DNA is TGTGCCAGCAGTTCACTCAGACAGACGAACACTGAAGCTTTCCTT.

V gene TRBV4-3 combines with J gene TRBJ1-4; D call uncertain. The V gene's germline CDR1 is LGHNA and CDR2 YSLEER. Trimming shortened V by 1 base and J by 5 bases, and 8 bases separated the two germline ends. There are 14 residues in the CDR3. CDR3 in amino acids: CASSQGLSNEKLFF. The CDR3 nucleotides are TGCGCCAGCAGCCAAGGACTCAGCAATGAAAAACTGTTTTTT.

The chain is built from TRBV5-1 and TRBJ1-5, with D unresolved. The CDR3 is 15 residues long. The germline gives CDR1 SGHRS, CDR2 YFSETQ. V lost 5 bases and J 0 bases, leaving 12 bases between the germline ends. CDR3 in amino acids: CASSYYGDSNQPQHF. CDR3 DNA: TGCGCCAGCAGTTATTACGGAGATAGCAATCAGCCCCAGCATTTT.

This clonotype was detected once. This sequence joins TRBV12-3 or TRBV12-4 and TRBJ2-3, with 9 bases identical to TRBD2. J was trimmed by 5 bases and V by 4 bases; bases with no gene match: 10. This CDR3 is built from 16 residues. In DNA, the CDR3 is TGTGCCAGCAGTTCTAATAGCGGGGGAAAAAGAGATACGCAGTATTTT. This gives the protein CASSSNSGGKRDTQYF.

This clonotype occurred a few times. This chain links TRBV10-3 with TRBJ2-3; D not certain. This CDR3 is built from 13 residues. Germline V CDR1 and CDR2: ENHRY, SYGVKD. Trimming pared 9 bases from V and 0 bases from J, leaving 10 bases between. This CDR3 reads CAIKGVSTDTQYF. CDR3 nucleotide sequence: TGTGCCATTAAAGGAGTAAGCACAGATACGCAGTATTTT.

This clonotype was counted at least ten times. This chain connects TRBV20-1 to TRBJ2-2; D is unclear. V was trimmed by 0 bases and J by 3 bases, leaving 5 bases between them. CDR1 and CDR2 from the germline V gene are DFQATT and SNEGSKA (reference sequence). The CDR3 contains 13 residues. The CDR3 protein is CSAREVDTGELFF. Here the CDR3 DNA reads TGCAGTGCTAGAGAAGTAGACACCGGGGAGCTGTTTTTT.

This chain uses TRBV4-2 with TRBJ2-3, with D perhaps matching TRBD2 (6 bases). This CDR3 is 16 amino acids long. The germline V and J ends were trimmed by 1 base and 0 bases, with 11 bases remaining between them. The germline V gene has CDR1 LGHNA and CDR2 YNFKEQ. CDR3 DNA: TGTGCCAGCAGCCAAGCACTAGCCCTTAGCACAGATACGCAGTATTTT. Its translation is CASSQALALSTDTQYF.

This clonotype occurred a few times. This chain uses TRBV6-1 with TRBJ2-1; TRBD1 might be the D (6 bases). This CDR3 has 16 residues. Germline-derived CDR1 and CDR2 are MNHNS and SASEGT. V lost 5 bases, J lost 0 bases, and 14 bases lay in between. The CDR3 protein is CASSPQGFFSYNEQFF. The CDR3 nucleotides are TGTGCCAGCAGTCCCCAGGGGTTTTTCTCCTACAATGAGCAGTTCTTC.

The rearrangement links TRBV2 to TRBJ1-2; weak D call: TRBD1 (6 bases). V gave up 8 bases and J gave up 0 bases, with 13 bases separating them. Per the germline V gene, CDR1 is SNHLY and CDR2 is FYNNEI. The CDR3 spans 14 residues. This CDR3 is CASAGTNTNYGYTF. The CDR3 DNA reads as TGTGCCAGCGCGGGGACAAACACTAACTATGGCTACACCTTC.

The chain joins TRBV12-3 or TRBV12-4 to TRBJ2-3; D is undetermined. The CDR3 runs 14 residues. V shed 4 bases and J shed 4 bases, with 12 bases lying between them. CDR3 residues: CASSSPSTADTQYF. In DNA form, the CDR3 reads TGTGCCAGCAGTTCCCCCAGCACTGCAGATACGCAGTATTTT.

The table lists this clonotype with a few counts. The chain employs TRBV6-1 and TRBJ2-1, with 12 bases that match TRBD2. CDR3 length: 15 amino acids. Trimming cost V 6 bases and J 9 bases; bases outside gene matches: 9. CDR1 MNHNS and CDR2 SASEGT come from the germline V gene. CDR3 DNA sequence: TGTGCCAGCAGCTACCCTAGCGGGGGGGCTGGTGAGCAGTTCTTC. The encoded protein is CASSYPSGGAGEQFF.

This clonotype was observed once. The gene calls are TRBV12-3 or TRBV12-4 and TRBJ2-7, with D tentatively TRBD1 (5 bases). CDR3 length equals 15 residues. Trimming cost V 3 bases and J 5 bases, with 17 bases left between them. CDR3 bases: TGTGCCAGCAGTTTCGTTCAGGCCAGGGCCAACGAGCAGTACTTC. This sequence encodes CASSFVQARANEQYF.

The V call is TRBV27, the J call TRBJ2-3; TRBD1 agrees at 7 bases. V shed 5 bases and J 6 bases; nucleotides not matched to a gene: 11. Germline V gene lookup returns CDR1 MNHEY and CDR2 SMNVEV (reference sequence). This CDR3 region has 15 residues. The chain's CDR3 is CASSTTRDSADTQYF. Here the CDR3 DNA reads TGTGCCAGCAGTACGACCCGGGACAGTGCCGATACGCAGTATTTT.

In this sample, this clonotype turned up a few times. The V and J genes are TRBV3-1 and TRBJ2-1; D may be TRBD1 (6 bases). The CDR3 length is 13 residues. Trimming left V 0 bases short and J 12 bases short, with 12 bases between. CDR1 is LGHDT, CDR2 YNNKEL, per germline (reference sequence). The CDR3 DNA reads TGTGCCAGCAGCCAAGACCCAGGGGTAGGGCAGTTCTTC. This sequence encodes CASSQDPGVGQFF.

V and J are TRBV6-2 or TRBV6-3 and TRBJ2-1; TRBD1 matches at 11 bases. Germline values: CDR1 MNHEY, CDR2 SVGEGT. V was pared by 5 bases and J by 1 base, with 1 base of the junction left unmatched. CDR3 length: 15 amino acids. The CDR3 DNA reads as TGTGCCAGCAGTCGGGACAGGGGGTCCTACAATGAGCAGTTCTTC. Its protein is CASSRDRGSYNEQFF.

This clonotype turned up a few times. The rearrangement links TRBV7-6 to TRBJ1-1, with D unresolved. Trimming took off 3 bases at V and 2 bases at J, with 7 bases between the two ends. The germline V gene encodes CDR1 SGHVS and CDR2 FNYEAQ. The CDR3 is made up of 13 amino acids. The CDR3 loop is CASSLQFNTEAFF. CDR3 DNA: TGTGCCAGCAGCTTGCAGTTTAACACTGAAGCTTTCTTT. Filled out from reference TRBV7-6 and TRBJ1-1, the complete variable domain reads GAGVSQSPRYKVTKRGQDVALRCDPISGHVSLYWYRQALGQGPEFLTYFNYEAQQDKSGLPNDRFSAERPEGSISTLTIQRTEQRDSAMYRCASSLQFNTEAFFGQGTRLTVV.

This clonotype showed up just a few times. This chain's CDR3 is CASSYAGGSTDTQYF. Here the CDR3 DNA reads TGTGCCAGCAGTTACGCGGGGGGTAGCACAGATACGCAGTATTTT. The rearrangement uses TRBV6-2 or TRBV6-3 and TRBJ2-3; TRBD2 agrees at 8 bases. Losses at the gene ends were 2 bases for V and 0 bases for J; bases not matched to a gene: 1. The CDR3 has 15 residues. Germline lookup yields CDR1 MNHEY and CDR2 SVGEGT.

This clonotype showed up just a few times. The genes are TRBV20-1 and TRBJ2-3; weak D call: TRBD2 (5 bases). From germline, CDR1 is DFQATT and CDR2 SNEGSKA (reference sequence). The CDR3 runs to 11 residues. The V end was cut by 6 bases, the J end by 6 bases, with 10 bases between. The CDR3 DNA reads TGCAGTGCCGACTACTCCGATACGCAGTATTTT. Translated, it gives CSADYSDTQYF.

The CDR3 reads CASKQGAKNYGYTF. The CDR3 DNA follows: TGTGCCAGCAAACAGGGGGCGAAGAACTATGGCTACACCTTC. The chain employs TRBV27 and TRBJ1-2; 9 positions match TRBD1. The CDR3 length is 14 residues. J lost 2 bases, V lost 7 bases, and 5 bases had no gene match. Germline loops: CDR1 MNHEY, CDR2 SMNVEV (reference sequence).

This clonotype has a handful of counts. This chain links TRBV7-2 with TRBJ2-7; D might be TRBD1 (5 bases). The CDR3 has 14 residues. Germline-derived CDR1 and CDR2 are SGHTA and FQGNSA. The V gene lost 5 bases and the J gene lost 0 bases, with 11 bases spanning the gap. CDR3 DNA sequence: TGTGCCAGCAGCCCTACCAGGGCCTCCTACGAGCAGTACTTC. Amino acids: CASSPTRASYEQYF.

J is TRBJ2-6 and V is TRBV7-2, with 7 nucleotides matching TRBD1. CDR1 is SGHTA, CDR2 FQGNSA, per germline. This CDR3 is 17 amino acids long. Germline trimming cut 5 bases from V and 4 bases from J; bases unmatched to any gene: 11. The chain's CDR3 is CASSQPTGLLGANVLTF. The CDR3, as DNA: TGTGCCAGCAGCCAACCGACAGGGCTCCTCGGGGCCAACGTCCTGACTTTC. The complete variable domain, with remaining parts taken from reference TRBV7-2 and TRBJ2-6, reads GAGVSQSPSNKVTEKGKDVELRCDPISGHTALYWYRQSLGQGLEFLIYFQGNSAPDKSGLPSDRFSAERTGGSVSTLTIQRTQQEDSAVYLCASSQPTGLLGANVLTFGAGSRLTVL.

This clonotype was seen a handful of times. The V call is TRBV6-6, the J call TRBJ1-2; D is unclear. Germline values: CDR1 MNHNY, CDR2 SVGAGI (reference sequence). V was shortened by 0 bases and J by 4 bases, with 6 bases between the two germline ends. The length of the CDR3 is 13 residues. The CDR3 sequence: CASSYSGSYGYTF. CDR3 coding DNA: TGTGCCAGCAGTTACTCGGGCAGCTATGGCTACACCTTC.

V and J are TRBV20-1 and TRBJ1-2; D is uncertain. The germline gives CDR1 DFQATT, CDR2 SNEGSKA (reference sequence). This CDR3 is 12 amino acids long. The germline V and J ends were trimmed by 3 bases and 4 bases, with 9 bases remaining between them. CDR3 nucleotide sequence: TGCAGTGCTAGCGTCAGGTCCTATGGCTACACCTTC. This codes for CSASVRSYGYTF.

CDR3 sequence: CASSPGQGRTDTQYF. The DNA for the CDR3 is TGTGCCAGCAGCCCGGGACAGGGTCGGACAGATACGCAGTATTTT. The chain couples TRBV5-4 to TRBJ2-3, with TRBD1 matching over 9 bases. CDR3 size: 15 residues. CDR1 is SGHNT and CDR2 is YYREEE in the germline V gene (reference sequence). V lost 4 bases, J lost 3 bases, and 6 bases stayed unmatched. Looking up the rest from reference TRBV5-4 and TRBJ2-3 gives the full variable domain: ETGVTQSPTHLIKTRGQQVTLRCSSQSGHNTVSWYQQALGQGPQFIFQYYREEENGRGNFPPRFSGLQFPNYSSELNVNALELDDSALYLCASSPGQGRTDTQYFGPGTRLTVL.

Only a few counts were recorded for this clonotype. In DNA, the CDR3 is TGTGCCAGCAGCGGCAGCAGGGGCAACACCGGGGAGCTGTTTTTT. It codes for CASSGSRGNTGELFF. The chain has TRBV6-1 and TRBJ2-2, with D possibly matching TRBD1 (6 bases). CDR3 length: 15 amino acids. The V gene lost 6 bases and the J gene lost 2 bases, with 13 bases spanning the gap. Germline loops: CDR1 MNHNS, CDR2 SASEGT.

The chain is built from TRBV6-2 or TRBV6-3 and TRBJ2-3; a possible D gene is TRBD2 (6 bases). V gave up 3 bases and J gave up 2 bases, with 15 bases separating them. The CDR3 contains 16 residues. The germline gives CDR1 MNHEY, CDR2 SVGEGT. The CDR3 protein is CASSYLRGVSTDTQYF. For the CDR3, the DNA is TGTGCCAGCAGTTATCTGCGGGGAGTTTCCACAGATACGCAGTATTTT.

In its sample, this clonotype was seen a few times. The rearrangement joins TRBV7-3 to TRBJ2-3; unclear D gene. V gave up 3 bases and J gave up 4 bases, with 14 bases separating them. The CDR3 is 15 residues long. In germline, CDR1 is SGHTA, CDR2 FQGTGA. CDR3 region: CASSFGSRRADTQYF. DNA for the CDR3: TGTGCCAGCAGCTTCGGCTCCCGAAGGGCAGATACGCAGTATTTT.

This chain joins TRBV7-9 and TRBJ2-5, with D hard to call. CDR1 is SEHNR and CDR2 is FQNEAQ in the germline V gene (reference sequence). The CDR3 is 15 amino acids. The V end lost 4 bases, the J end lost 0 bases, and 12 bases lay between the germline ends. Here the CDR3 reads CASSSLSSYQETQYF. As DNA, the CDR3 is TGTGCCAGCAGCTCACTATCATCGTACCAAGAGACCCAGTACTTC. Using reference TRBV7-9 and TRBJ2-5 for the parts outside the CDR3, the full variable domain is DTGVSQNPRHKITKRGQNVTFRCDPISEHNRLYWYRQTLGQGPEFLTYFQNEAQLEKSRLLSDRFSAERPKGSFSTLEIQRTEQGDSAMYLCASSSLSSYQETQYFGPGTRLLVL.